The 26 T cell receptor beta chains reported below all come from one sample, sequenced in a study of vaccination and CD4 T cells after COVID-19. Treatment described: roughly 11-day PBMC culture with coronavirus spike peptide pools or control peptides (ViraFEST assay). Researchers used the Oncomine TCR Beta short-read assay to sequence DNA from cultured CD4+ T cells. Each CDR3 protein is one row after TCRdb ran MiXCR on the PCR reads. Among around 10,000 distinct CDR3 sequences listed, about 50% were seen once. No cognate antigen is known for these TCRs. Sequenced sample: CD4+ T cells from blood, cultured in vitro. The receptors shown here come from a human donor who had recovered from COVID-19.

The chain recombines TRBV4-3 with TRBJ1-2; D possibly corresponds to TRBD1 (5 bases). The V gene's germline CDR1 is LGHNA and CDR2 YSLEER. V was cut by 0 bases and J by 5 bases, with 10 bases left in between. This CDR3 region has 14 residues. The CDR3 region has the DNA TGCGCCAGCAGCCAAGATGGGCAGGGTTATGGCTACACCTTC. This translates into CASSQDGQGYGYTF.

The rearrangement joins TRBV7-2 to TRBJ2-5; the match to TRBD2 covers 14 bases. This CDR3 region has 17 residues. Germline V gives CDR1 SGHTA, CDR2 FQGNSA. V lost 5 bases to trimming and J lost 4 bases; unmatched junction nucleotides: 9. The CDR3 sequence is CASSMTSGGARPETQYF. DNA for the CDR3: TGTGCCAGCAGCATGACTAGCGGGGGGGCCCGTCCAGAGACCCAGTACTTC.

The table lists this clonotype with a count of one. The rearrangement joins TRBV6-2 or TRBV6-3 to TRBJ2-1, with 8 bases fitting TRBD1. Per the germline V gene, CDR1 is MNHEY and CDR2 is SVGEGT. The CDR3 extends over 11 amino acids. With 6 bases clipped from V and 12 bases from J, the junction kept 4 bases outside the gene matches. This chain's CDR3 is CASSRGRGQFF. The DNA of the CDR3 is TGTGCCAGCAGCAGGGGGCGCGGGCAGTTCTTC.

This clonotype was detected a few times. The chain carries TRBV27 and TRBJ2-5; D is perhaps TRBD1 or TRBD2 (6 bases each). The CDR3 is 15 amino acids. The V and J ends lost 3 bases and 5 bases respectively, with 16 bases between them. Germline V CDR1 and CDR2: MNHEY, SMNVEV (reference sequence). The CDR3 sequence: CASSFNSGAMETQYF. In DNA, the CDR3 is TGTGCCAGCAGTTTTAATTCGGGGGCCATGGAGACCCAGTACTTC.

The chain couples TRBV7-9 to TRBJ2-6; 8 bases align to TRBD2. V lost 1 base to trimming and J lost 2 bases; unmatched junction nucleotides: 10. The CDR3 consists of 19 residues. CDR1 and CDR2 (germline): SEHNR, FQNEAQ (reference sequence). CDR3 loop: CASSLGVYSGIPGANVLTF. CDR3 coding DNA: TGTGCCAGCAGCTTAGGGGTTTATAGCGGGATTCCTGGGGCCAACGTCCTGACTTTC.

This clonotype qualifies as medium-sized. This chain links TRBV27 with TRBJ1-4, with TRBD1 matching over 9 bases. V dropped 0 bases and J dropped 2; count of bases not matched to a gene: 13. The V gene's germline CDR1 is MNHEY and CDR2 SMNVEV (reference sequence). The CDR3 has 20 amino acids. CDR3 region: CASSLSYPSGQGGTNEKLFF. The CDR3, as DNA: TGTGCCAGCAGTTTATCGTATCCATCGGGACAGGGAGGGACTAATGAAAAACTGTTTTTT.

The V gene is TRBV10-3, the J gene TRBJ1-2; TRBD1 is a possible D gene (5 bases). The germline V gene has CDR1 ENHRY and CDR2 SYGVKD. The CDR3 covers 13 residues. The V and J ends lost 7 bases and 0 bases respectively, with 9 bases between them. The CDR3 bases are TGTGCCATCAATCAGGGCCCTAACTATGGCTACACCTTC. Amino acids: CAINQGPNYGYTF.

This rearrangement joins TRBV6-1 to TRBJ1-6; D unclear. Deletions cut 5 bases from V and 2 bases from J, with 10 bases between. The length of the CDR3 is 15 residues. From germline, CDR1 is MNHNS and CDR2 SASEGT. Written as DNA, the CDR3 is TGTGCCAGCAGTCGCCCCGTGGCCTATAATTCACCCCTCCACTTT. It is translated as CASSRPVAYNSPLHF.

This clonotype showed up just once. V gene TRBV6-1 combines with J gene TRBJ1-3, with D unclear. CDR1 MNHNS and CDR2 SASEGT come from the germline V gene. The CDR3 is 16 residues long. Trimming removed 4 bases at V and 4 bases at J, with 17 bases between. Here the CDR3 reads CASSAGPSFRGNTIYF. In DNA, the CDR3 is TGTGCCAGCAGTGCCGGGCCCTCTTTCCGCGGAAACACCATATATTTT.

The rearrangement uses TRBV19 and TRBJ2-7, with TRBD2 as a possible D gene (7 bases). V was shortened by 5 bases and J by 6 bases, with 17 bases between the two germline ends. This CDR3 has 14 residues. Germline V gene sequence: CDR1 LNHDA, CDR2 SQIVND (reference sequence). CDR3 nucleotides: TGTGCCAGTAGTCAAGGGGCGGGGGCGGCCGAGCAGTACTTC. Amino acid sequence: CASSQGAGAAEQYF.

This chain joins TRBV20-1 and TRBJ2-3, with D tentatively TRBD2 (5 bases). The V gene lost 6 bases and the J gene lost 2 bases, with 18 bases spanning the gap. The CDR3 extends over 15 amino acids. From germline, CDR1 is DFQATT and CDR2 SNEGSKA (reference sequence). CDR3 bases: TGCAGTGCGGCCGAGCGGCTAGGAGACACAGATACGCAGTATTTT. Encoded protein: CSAAERLGDTDTQYF.

Here the CDR3 DNA reads TGTGCCAGTAAGTTTGGGACAGAATTTAGCAATCAGCCCCAGCATTTT. Protein sequence: CASKFGTEFSNQPQHF. J is TRBJ1-5 and V is TRBV19; TRBD1 matches at 7 bases. V was clipped by 7 bases and J by 0 bases; unmatched bases: 9. This CDR3 spans 16 amino acids. Germline loops: CDR1 LNHDA, CDR2 SQIVND (reference sequence). The full variable domain, with the rest looked up from reference TRBV19 and TRBJ1-5, is DGGITQSPKYLFRKEGQNVTLSCEQNLNHDAMYWYRQDPGQGLRLIYYSQIVNDFQKGDIAEGYSVSREKKESFPLTVTSAQKNPTAFYLCASKFGTEFSNQPQHFGDGTRLSIL.

On this clonotype itself: One junction end disagrees with the germline gene, perhaps due to a read error. The rearrangement links TRBV28 to TRBJ1-1, with TRBD1 identical over 8 bases. The CDR3 is made up of 15 amino acids. The germline V gene has CDR1 MDHEN and CDR2 SYDVKM. The DNA of the CDR3 is TGTGCCAGCAGTATATGGACAGGGATGAACACTGAAGCTTTCTTT. It specifies CASSIWTGMNTEAFF.

The V call is TRBV4-1, the J call TRBJ1-2; a possible D gene is TRBD1 (6 bases). With 1 base removed from V and 7 bases from J, the gap between germline ends came to 19 bases. CDR1 is MGHRA, CDR2 YSYEKL, per germline. This CDR3 has 16 residues. The CDR3 coding sequence is TGCGCCAGCAGCCAAGGGCAAAGGAACAGGGTGGGTGGCTACACCTTC. Translating gives CASSQGQRNRVGGYTF.

There are a few counts of this clonotype. The V and J genes are TRBV27 and TRBJ1-6; D is unclear. Germline values: CDR1 MNHEY, CDR2 SMNVEV (reference sequence). CDR3 length equals 15 residues. The V and J ends lost 5 bases and 5 bases respectively, with 13 bases between them. The CDR3 DNA is TGTGCCAGCAGTGAGTGGACGGGTAATAATTCACCCCTCCACTTT. Encoded protein: CASSEWTGNNSPLHF.

The rearrangement joins TRBV20-1 to TRBJ2-3; the match to TRBD1 covers 7 bases. The V gene's germline CDR1 is DFQATT and CDR2 SNEGSKA (reference sequence). This CDR3 comprises 14 residues. Trimming cost V 3 bases and J 3 bases; bases outside gene matches: 6. Here the CDR3 DNA reads TGCAGTGCTAGTCTTGGCAGGGGGACAGATACGCAGTATTTT. Translating it yields CSASLGRGTDTQYF.

The chain couples TRBV19 to TRBJ2-2, with 7 bases identical to TRBD1. The length of the CDR3 is 14 residues. Germline V lookup: CDR1 LNHDA, CDR2 SQIVND (reference sequence). Trimming cost V 8 bases and J 4 bases; bases outside gene matches: 7. The CDR3 is CASHHRGGTGELFF. The CDR3 nucleotides read TGTGCCAGTCACCACAGGGGCGGCACCGGGGAGCTGTTTTTT.

The gene calls are TRBV25-1 and TRBJ1-3; 8 bases agree with TRBD1. The length of the CDR3 is 17 residues. V was clipped by 5 bases and J by 2 bases; unmatched bases: 11. CDR1 is MGHDK and CDR2 is SYGVNS in the germline V gene. The CDR3 DNA is TGTGCCAGCAGTCAGACAGGGGTATTTTCGGCTGGAAACACCATATATTTT. Its translation is CASSQTGVFSAGNTIYF.

The rearrangement joins TRBV4-3 to TRBJ1-1; unclear D gene. V was pared by 1 base and J by 7 bases, with 10 bases between. The CDR3 extends over 13 amino acids. Germline loops: CDR1 LGHNA, CDR2 YSLEER. CDR3 in amino acids: CASSQAVYSEAFF. The CDR3 region has the DNA TGCGCCAGCAGCCAAGCGGTTTACAGTGAAGCTTTCTTT.

This chain links TRBV6-1 with TRBJ1-6, with 7 bases lining up with TRBD1. Germline values: CDR1 MNHNS, CDR2 SASEGT. J lost 5 bases, V lost 6 bases, and 4 bases had no gene match. This CDR3 region has 14 residues. The CDR3 bases are TGTGCCAGCAGCTGGGACAGTAATAATTCACCCCTCCACTTT. Translation: CASSWDSNNSPLHF.

This clonotype was seen only a few times. This chain links TRBV6-1 with TRBJ1-1; 9 positions agree with TRBD1. Trimming removed 7 bases from V and 4 bases from J; junction bases left unmatched: 4. Germline values: CDR1 MNHNS, CDR2 SASEGT. The CDR3 spans 13 residues. The CDR3 DNA reads TGTGCCAGCACCCAACAGGGGGCCACTGAAGCTTTCTTT. This translates into CASTQQGATEAFF.

The V call is TRBV7-8, the J call TRBJ1-5, with unresolved D. CDR1 is SGHVS, CDR2 FQNEAQ, per germline. This CDR3 comprises 14 residues. The V end lost 2 bases, the J end lost 6 bases, and 11 bases lay between the germline ends. The CDR3 DNA reads TGTGCCAGCAGCTTATCAAGGGATATTCAGCCCCAGCATTTT. Protein: CASSLSRDIQPQHF.

The chain carries TRBV2 and TRBJ1-5; D remains unclear. CDR3 length: 12 residues. The germline V gene encodes CDR1 SNHLY and CDR2 FYNNEI. Trimming took off 4 bases at V and 2 bases at J, with 3 bases between the two ends. The CDR3 DNA follows: TGTGCCAGCAGTGTTGGCAATCAGCCCCAGCATTTT. Encoded protein: CASSVGNQPQHF.

In its sample, this clonotype was seen a few times. This chain uses TRBV27 with TRBJ1-2, with 8 bases that match TRBD1. Germline V gives CDR1 MNHEY, CDR2 SMNVEV (reference sequence). V dropped 2 bases and J dropped 4; count of bases not matched to a gene: 0. This CDR3 is 13 amino acids long. The CDR3 loop is CASSLTGGYGYTF. The CDR3 DNA is TGTGCCAGCAGTTTAACAGGGGGCTATGGCTACACCTTC.

V usage is TRBV5-1 and J usage is TRBJ2-2; D call uncertain. CDR1 SGHRS and CDR2 YFSETQ come from the germline V gene. V was trimmed by 1 base and J by 1 base, leaving 11 bases between them. The CDR3 consists of 16 residues. The CDR3 region is CASSLPGPGNTGELFF. As DNA, the CDR3 is TGCGCCAGCAGCTTGCCTGGTCCGGGGAACACCGGGGAGCTGTTTTTT.

J is TRBJ1-5 and V is TRBV19, with D possibly TRBD1 on 6 matching bases. V was cut by 9 bases and J by 6 bases, with 18 bases left in between. CDR1 is LNHDA and CDR2 is SQIVND in the germline V gene (reference sequence). This CDR3 is built from 14 residues. The CDR3: CASRGGAGPQPQHF. DNA for the CDR3: TGTGCCAGCCGGGGGGGGGCAGGGCCTCAGCCCCAGCATTTT.